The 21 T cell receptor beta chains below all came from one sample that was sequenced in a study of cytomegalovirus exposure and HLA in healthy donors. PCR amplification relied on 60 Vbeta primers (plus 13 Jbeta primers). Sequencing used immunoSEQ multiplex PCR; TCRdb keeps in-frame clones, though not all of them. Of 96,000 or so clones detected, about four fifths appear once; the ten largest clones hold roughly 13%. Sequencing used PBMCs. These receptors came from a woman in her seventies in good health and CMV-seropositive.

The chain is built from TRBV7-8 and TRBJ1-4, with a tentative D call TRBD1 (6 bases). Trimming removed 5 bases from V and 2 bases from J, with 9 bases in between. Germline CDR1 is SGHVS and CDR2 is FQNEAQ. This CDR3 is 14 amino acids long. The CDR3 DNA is TGTGCCAGCAGCGCCGGACAGACTAATGAAAAACTGTTTTTT. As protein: CASSAGQTNEKLFF.

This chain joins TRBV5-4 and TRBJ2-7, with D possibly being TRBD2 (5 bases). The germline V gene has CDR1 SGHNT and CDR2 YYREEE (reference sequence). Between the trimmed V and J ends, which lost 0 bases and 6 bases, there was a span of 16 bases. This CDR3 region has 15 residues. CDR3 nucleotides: TGTGCCAGCAGCTTGGCTGCCGCCTCGGGATTCGAGCAGTACTTC. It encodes CASSLAAASGFEQYF.

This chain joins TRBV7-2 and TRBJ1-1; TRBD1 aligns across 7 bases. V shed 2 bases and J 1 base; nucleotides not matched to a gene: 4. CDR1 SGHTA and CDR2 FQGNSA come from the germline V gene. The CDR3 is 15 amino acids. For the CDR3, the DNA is TGTGCCAGCAGCTTATCAGACAGGGAGAACACTGAAGCTTTCTTT. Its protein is CASSLSDRENTEAFF.

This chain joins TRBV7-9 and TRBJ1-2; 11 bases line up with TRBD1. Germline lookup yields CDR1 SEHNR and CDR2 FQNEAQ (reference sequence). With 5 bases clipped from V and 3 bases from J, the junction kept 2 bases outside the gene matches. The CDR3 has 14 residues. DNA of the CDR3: TGTGCCAGCAGCGCGGGACAGGGGGACTATGGCTACACCTTC. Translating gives CASSAGQGDYGYTF.

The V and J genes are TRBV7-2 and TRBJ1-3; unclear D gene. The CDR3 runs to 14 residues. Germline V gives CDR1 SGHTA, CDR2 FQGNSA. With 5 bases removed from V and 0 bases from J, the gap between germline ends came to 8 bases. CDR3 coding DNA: TGTGCCAGCAGCCCGGGGAGCTCTGGAAACACCATATATTTT. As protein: CASSPGSSGNTIYF.

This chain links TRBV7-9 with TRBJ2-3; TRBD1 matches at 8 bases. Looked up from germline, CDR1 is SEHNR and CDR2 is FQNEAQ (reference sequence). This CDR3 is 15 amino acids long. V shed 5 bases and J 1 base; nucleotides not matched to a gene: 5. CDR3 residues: CASSVGTGRTDTQYF. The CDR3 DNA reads TGTGCCAGCAGCGTCGGGACAGGCCGCACAGATACGCAGTATTTT.

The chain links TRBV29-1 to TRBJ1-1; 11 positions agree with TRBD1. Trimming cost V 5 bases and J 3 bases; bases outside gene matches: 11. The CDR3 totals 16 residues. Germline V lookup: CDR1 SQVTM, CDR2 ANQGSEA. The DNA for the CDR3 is TGCAGCGTTCCCAGGACAGGGGGCGCGATGTACACTGAAGCTTTCTTT. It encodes CSVPRTGGAMYTEAFF.

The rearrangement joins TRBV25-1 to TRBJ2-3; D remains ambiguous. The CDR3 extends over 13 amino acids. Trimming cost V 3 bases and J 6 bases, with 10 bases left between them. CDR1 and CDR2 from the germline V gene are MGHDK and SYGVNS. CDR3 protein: CASSDFGTDTQYF. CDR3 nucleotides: TGTGCCAGCAGTGACTTCGGTACGGATACGCAGTATTTT.

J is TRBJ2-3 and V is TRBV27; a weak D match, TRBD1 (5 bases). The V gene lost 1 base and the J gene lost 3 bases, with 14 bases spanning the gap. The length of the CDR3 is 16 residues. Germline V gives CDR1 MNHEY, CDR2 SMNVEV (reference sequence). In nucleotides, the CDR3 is TGTGCCAGCAGTTTATTCCAGGGTACTGGGACAGATACGCAGTATTTT. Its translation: CASSLFQGTGTDTQYF.

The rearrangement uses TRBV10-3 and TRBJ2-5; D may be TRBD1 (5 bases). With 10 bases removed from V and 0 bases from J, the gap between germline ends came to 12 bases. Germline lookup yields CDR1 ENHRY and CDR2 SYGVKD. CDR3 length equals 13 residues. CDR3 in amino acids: CATSRVHQETQYF. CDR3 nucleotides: TGTGCCACCTCCAGGGTCCACCAAGAGACCCAGTACTTC.

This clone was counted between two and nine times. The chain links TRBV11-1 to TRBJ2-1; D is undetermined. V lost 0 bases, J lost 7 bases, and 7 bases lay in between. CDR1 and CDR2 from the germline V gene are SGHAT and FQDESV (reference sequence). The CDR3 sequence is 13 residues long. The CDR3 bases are TGTGCCAGCAGCTTAGCGCGGTGGAATGAGCAGTTCTTC. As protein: CASSLARWNEQFF.

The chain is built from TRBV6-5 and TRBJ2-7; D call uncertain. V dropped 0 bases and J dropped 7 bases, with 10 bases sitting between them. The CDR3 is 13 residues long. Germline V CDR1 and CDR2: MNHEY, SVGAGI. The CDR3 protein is CASSYSRLEEQYF. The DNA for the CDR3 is TGTGCCAGCAGTTACTCGCGGTTGGAGGAGCAGTACTTC.

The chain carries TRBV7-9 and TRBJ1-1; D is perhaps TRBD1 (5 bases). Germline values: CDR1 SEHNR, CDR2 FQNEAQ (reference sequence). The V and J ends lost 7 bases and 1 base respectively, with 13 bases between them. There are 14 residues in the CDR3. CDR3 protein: CASIEDSQNTEAFF. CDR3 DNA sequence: TGTGCCAGCATAGAAGACAGTCAGAACACTGAAGCTTTCTTT.

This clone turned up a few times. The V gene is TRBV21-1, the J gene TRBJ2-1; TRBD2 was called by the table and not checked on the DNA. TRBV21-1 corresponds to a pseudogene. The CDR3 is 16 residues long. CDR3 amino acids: CASSRRLAGASDEQFF. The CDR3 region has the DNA TGTGCCAGCAGCAGGAGACTAGCGGGAGCCTCGGATGAGCAGTTCTTC.

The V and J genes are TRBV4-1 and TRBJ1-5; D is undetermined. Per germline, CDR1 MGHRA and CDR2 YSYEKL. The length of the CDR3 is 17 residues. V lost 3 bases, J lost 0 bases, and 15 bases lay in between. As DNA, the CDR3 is TGCGCCAGCAGCCAGGGGATCGGGGATTTTAGCAATCAGCCCCAGCATTTT. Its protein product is CASSQGIGDFSNQPQHF.

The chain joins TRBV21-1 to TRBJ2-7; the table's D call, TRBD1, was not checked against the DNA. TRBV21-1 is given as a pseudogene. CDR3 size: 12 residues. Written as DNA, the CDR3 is TGTGCCAGGCCCGACAGGGCCTACGAGCAGTACTTC. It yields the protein CARPDRAYEQYF.

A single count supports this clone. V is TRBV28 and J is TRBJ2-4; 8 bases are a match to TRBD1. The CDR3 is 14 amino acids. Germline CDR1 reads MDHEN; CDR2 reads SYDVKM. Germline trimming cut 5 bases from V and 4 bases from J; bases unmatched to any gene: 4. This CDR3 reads CASSLGQGKNIQYF. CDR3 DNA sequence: TGTGCCAGCAGTCTCGGACAGGGAAAAAACATTCAGTACTTC.

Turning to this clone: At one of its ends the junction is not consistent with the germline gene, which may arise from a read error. CDR3: CASSIQGNQPRHF. The CDR3 DNA reads as TGTGCCAGCAGCATCCAGGGAAATCAGCCCCGGCATTTT. The rearrangement uses TRBV11-2 and TRBJ1-5, with D possibly being TRBD1 (5 bases). Germline V lookup: CDR1 SGHAT, CDR2 FQNNGV. The CDR3 loop spans 13 amino acids.

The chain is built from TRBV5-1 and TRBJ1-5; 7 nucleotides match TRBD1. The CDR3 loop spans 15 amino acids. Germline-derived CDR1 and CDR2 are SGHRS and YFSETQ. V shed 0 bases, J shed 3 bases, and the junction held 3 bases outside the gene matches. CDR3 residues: CASSLAGGPNQPQHF. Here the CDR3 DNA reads TGCGCCAGCAGCTTGGCAGGGGGGCCCAATCAGCCCCAGCATTTT.

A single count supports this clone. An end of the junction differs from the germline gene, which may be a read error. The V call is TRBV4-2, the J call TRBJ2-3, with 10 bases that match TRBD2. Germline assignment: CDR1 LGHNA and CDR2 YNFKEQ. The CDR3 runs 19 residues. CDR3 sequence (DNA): TGTGTCAGCAGCCAAGTCGGGCAGGGTCTAGCTAGCGGGAGAGGAACGCAGTATTTT. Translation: CVSSQVGQGLASGRGTQYF.

The CDR3 nucleotides read TGTGCCAGCAGCCCCCGGCGAGGTCGAGAGACCCAGTACTTC. This translates into CASSPRRGRETQYF. The chain recombines TRBV11-2 with TRBJ2-5; D remains unclear. Deletions cut 5 bases from V and 4 bases from J, with 14 bases between. CDR1 and CDR2 from the germline V gene are SGHAT and FQNNGV. CDR3 size: 14 residues.